This T cell receptor beta chain derives from a study of PD-1 blockade in mismatch repair-deficient tumors. As for the study in general: All were previously treated, progressing patients with about 12 mismatch repair-deficient cancer types. Study observations and caveats: Tumor-resident clones, often undetectable pretreatment in blood, expanded then contracted after pembrolizumab.

The CDR3 loop spans 14 amino acids. Germline loops: CDR1 SQVTM, CDR2 ANQGSEA. With 7 bases clipped from V and 6 bases from J, the junction kept 12 bases outside the gene matches. A note on this clone: The antigen remains undetermined.

Profiled with immunoSEQ multiplex PCR; TCRdb holds only in-frame clones, not every one. The repertoire consists of under 95,000 clones, with approximately 81% occurring once and the leading ten covering roughly 2.5%. All patients were mismatch repair deficient, assessed by either PCR or immunohistochemistry. TCR sequencing covered a few patients who responded to pembrolizumab. Sequencing used peripheral blood, obtained 12 weeks after starting pembrolizumab. The sequence derives from an adult with mismatch repair-deficient cancer. The genes are TRBV29-1 and TRBJ2-1, with 7 bases that match TRBD1. This chain's CDR3 is CSGQGVYGGNEQFF. The CDR3 region has the DNA TGCAGCGGGCAGGGGGTTTACGGTGGCAATGAGCAGTTCTTC.